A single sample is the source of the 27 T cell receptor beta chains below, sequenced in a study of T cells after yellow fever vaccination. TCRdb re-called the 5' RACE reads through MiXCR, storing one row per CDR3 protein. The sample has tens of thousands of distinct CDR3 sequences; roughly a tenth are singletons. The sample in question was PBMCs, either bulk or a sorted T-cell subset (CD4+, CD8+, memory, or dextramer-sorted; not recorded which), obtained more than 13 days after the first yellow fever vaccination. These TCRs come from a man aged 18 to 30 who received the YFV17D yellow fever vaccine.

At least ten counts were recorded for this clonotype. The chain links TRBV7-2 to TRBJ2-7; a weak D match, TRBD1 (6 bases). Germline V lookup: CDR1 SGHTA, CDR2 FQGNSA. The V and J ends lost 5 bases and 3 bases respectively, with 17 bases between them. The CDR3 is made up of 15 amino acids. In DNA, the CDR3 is TGTGCCAGCAGCCCGACCTCCGACAGGAACTACGAGCAGTACTTC. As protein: CASSPTSDRNYEQYF.

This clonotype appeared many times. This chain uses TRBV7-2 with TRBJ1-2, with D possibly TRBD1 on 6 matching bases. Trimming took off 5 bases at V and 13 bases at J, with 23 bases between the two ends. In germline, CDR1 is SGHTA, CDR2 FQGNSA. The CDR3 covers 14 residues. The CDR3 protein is CASSGWDKRVRCTF. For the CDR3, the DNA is TGTGCCAGCAGCGGTTGGGACAAAAGGGTCAGGTGCACCTTC. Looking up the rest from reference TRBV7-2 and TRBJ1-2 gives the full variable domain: GAGVSQSPSNKVTEKGKDVELRCDPISGHTALYWYRQSLGQGLEFLIYFQGNSAPDKSGLPSDRFSAERTGGSVSTLTIQRTQQEDSAVYLCASSGWDKRVRCTFGSGTRLTVV.

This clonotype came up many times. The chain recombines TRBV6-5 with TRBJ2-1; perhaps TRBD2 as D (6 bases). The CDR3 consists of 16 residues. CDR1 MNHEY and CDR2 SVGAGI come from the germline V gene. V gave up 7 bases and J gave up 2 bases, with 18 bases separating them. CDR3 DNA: TGTGCCAGCATACTAGCCGGGACCGAGACCTACAATGAGCAGTTCTTC. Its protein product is CASILAGTETYNEQFF.

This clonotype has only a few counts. CDR3: CASTPGGQETQYF. The CDR3 DNA reads as TGTGCCAGCACGCCGGGAGGGCAAGAGACCCAGTACTTC. V gene TRBV3-1 combines with J gene TRBJ2-5, with TRBD2 matching 8 bases. V trimming: 7 bases; J trimming: 2 bases; junction bases outside the gene matches: 3. From germline, CDR1 is LGHDT and CDR2 YNNKEL (reference sequence). This CDR3 has 13 residues.

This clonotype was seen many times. CDR3 coding DNA: TGTGCCAGCAGAAGACAAGAGGCGAATTCACCCCTCCACTTT. As protein: CASRRQEANSPLHF. This chain connects TRBV3-1 to TRBJ1-6, with D uncertain. CDR3 length: 14 amino acids. Deletions cut 6 bases from V and 7 bases from J, with 13 bases between. Looked up from germline, CDR1 is LGHDT and CDR2 is YNNKEL (reference sequence).

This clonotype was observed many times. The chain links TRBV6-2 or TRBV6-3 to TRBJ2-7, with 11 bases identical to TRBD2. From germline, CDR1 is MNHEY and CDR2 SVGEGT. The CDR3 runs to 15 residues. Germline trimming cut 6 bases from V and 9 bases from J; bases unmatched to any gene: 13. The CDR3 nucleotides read TGTGCCAGCAGCCGATCGCTAGCGGGGGGCTCATGGCAGTACGTC. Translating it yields CASSRSLAGGSWQYV.

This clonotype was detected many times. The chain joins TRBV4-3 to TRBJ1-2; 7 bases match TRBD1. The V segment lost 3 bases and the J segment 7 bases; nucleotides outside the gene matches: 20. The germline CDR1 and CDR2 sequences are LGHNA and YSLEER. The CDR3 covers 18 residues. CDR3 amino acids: CASSHLKDGGASGGGYTF. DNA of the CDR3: TGCGCCAGCAGCCACCTAAAAGATGGCGGGGCTTCAGGGGGTGGCTACACCTTC.

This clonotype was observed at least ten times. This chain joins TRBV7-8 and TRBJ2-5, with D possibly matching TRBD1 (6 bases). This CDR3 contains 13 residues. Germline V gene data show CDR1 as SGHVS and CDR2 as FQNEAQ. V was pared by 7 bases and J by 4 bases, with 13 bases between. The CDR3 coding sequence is TGTGCCAGCACCAAACCCAGGGGAGAGACCCAGTACTTC. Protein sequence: CASTKPRGETQYF. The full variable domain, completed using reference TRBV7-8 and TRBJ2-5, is GAGVSQSPRYKVAKRGQDVALRCDPISGHVSLFWYQQALGQGPEFLTYFQNEAQLDKSGLPSDRFFAERPEGSVSTLKIQRTQQEDSAVYLCASTKPRGETQYFGPGTRLLVL.

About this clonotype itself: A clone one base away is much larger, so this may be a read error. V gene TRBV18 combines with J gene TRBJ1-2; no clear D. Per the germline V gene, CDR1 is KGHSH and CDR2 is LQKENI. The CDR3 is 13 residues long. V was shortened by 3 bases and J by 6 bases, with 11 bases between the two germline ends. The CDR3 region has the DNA TGTGCCAGCTCACCGGAATCAGCCAATGGCTACACCTTC. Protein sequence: CASSPESANGYTF. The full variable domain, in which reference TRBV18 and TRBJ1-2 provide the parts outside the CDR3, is NAGVMQNPRHLVRRRGQEARLRCSPMKGHSHVYWYRQLPEEGLKFMVYLQKENIIDESGMPKERFSAEFPKEGPSILRIQQVVRGDSAAYFCASSPESANGYTFGSGTRLTVV.

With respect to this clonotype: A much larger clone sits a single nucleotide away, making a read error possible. In DNA form, the CDR3 reads TGTGCCAGCAGTTACTCTCTGGGGAGTGAAGCTTTCTTT. Amino acid sequence: CASSYSLGSEAFF. The genes are TRBV6-2 or TRBV6-3 and TRBJ1-1; the D is unclear. Trimming left V 0 bases short and J 7 bases short, with 9 bases between. Germline V gene data show CDR1 as MNHEY and CDR2 as SVGEGT. This CDR3 is 13 amino acids long.

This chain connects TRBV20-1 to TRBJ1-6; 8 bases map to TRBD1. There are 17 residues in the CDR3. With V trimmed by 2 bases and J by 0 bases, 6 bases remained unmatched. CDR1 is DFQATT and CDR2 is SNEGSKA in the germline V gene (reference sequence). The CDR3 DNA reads TGCAGTGCTAGACCGACAGGGGCAAGCTCCTATAATTCACCCCTCCACTTT. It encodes CSARPTGASSYNSPLHF.

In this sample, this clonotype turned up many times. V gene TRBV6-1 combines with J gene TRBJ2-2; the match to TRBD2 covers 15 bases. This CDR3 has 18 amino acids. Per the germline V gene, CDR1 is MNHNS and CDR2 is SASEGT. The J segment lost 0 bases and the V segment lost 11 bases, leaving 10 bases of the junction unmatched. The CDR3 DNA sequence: TGTGCCGCGAGGACTAGCGGGGGGGCAACAACGAACACCGGGGAGCTGTTTTTT. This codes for CAARTSGGATTNTGELFF.

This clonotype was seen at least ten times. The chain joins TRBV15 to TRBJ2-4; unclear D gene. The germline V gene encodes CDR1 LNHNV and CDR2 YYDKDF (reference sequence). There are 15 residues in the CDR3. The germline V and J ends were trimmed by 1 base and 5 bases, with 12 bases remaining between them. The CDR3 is CATSRGEPRQNIQYF. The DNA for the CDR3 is TGTGCCACCAGCAGAGGAGAACCTCGCCAAAACATTCAGTACTTC.

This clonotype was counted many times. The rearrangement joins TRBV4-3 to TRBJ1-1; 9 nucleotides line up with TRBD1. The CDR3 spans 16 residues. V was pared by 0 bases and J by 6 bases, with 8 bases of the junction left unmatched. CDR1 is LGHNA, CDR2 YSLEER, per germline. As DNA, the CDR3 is TGCGCCAGCAGCCAAGATTGGGGACAGGGTGACGCTGAAGCTTTCTTT. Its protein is CASSQDWGQGDAEAFF.

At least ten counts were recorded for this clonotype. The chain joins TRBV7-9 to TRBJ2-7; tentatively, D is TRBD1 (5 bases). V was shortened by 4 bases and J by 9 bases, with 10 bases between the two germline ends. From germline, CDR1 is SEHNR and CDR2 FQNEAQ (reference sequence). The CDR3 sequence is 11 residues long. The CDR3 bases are TGTGCCAGCAGCTCAGGGTTCGGGCAGTACGTC. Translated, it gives CASSSGFGQYV.

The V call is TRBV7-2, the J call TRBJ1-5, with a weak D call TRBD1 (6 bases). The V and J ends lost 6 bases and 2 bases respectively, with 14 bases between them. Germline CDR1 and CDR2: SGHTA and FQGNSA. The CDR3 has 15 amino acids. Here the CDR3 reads CASSSQGRGNQPQHF. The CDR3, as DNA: TGTGCCAGCAGTTCCCAGGGGAGAGGCAATCAGCCCCAGCATTTT.

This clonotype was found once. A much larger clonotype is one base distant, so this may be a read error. The CDR3 region has the DNA TGCGCCAGCAGCTCCGGGACAGTGGCCTACAATGAGCAGTTCTTC. Protein: CASSSGTVAYNEQFF. V gene TRBV5-1 combines with J gene TRBJ2-1; 7 bases agree with TRBD1. This CDR3 contains 15 residues. The V gene end was trimmed by 3 bases and the J gene end by 2 bases; junction bases not matched to a gene: 5. Germline assignment: CDR1 SGHRS and CDR2 YFSETQ. The complete variable domain, with remaining parts taken from reference TRBV5-1 and TRBJ2-1, reads KAGVTQTPRYLIKTRGQQVTLSCSPISGHRSVSWYQQTPGQGLQFLFEYFSETQRNKGNFPGRFSGRQFSNSRSEMNVSTLELGDSALYLCASSSGTVAYNEQFFGPGTRLTVL.

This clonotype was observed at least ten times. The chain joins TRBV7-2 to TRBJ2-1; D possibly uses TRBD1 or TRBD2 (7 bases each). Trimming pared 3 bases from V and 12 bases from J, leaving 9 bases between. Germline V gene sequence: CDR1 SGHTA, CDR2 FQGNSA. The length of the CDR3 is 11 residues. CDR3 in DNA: TGTGCCAGCAGCTTCAGGGGGGGGCAGTTCTTC. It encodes CASSFRGGQFF.

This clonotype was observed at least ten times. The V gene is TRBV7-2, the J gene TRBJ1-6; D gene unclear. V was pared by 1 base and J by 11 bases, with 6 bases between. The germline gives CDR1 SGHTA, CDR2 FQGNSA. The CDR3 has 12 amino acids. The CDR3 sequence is CASSLEAPPLHF. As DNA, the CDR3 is TGTGCCAGCAGCTTAGAAGCCCCACCCCTCCACTTT. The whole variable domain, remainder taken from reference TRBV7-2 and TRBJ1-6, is GAGVSQSPSNKVTEKGKDVELRCDPISGHTALYWYRQSLGQGLEFLIYFQGNSAPDKSGLPSDRFSAERTGGSVSTLTIQRTQQEDSAVYLCASSLEAPPLHFGNGTRLTVT.

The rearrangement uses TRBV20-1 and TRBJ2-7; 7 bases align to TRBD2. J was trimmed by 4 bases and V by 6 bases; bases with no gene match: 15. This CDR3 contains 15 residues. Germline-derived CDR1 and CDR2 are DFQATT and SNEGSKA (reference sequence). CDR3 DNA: TGCAGTGCCCCTTTCTATAGCGGGTTACGTTACGAGCAGTACTTC. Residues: CSAPFYSGLRYEQYF.

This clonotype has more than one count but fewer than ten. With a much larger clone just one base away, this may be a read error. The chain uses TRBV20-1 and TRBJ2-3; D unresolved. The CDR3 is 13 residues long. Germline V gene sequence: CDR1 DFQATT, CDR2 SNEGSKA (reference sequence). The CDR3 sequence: CRAWPPSTDTQYF. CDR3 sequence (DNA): TGCAGAGCGTGGCCCCCTAGCACAGATACGCAGTATTTT.

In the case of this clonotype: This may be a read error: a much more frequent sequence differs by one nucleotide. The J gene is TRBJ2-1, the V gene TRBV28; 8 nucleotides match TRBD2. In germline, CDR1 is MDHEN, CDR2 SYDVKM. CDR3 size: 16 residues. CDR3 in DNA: TGTGACTCATCGGGATATACTAGCGGATCCTACAATGAGCAGTTCTTC. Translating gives CDSSGYTSGSYNEQFF.

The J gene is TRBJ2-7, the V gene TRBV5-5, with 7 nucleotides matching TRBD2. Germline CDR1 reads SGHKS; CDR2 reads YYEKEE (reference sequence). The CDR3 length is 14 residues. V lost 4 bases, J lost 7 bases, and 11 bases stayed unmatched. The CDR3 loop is CASSRGVLWWEQYF. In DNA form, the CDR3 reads TGTGCCAGCAGCCGGGGGGTCCTCTGGTGGGAGCAGTACTTC.

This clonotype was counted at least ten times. In DNA, the CDR3 is TGTGCCACCAGTGACCTGACTAGCGGGGGCGCCCTTGGAGAGCAGTTCTTC. Its protein is CATSDLTSGGALGEQFF. V and J are TRBV24-1 and TRBJ2-1, with 12 nucleotides matching TRBD2. The CDR3 extends over 17 amino acids. Germline CDR1 KGHDR, CDR2 SFDVKD. The trim removed 4 bases at V and 10 bases at J, leaving 13 bases unmatched.

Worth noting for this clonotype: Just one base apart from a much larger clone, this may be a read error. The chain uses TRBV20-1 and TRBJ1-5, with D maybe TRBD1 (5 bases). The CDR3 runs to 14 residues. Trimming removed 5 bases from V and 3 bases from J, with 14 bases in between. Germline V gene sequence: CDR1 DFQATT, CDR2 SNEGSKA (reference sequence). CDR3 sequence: CSAGSRQINQPQHF. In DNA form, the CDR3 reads TGCAGTGCTGGATCCCGACAGATCAATCAGCCCCAGCATTTT.

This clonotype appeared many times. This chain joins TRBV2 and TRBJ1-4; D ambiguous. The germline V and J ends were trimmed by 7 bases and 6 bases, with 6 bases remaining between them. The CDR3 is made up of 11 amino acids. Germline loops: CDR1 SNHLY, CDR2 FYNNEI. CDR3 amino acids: CASTVYEKLFF. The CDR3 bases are TGTGCCAGCACCGTTTATGAAAAACTGTTTTTT.

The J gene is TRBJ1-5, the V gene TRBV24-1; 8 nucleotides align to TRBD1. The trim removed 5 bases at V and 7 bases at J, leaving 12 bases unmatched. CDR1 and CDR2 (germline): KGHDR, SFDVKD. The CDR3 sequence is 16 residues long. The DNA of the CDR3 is TGTGCCACCAGTGTTGGGCGACAGGGGACGATCCAGCCCCAGCATTTT. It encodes CATSVGRQGTIQPQHF.